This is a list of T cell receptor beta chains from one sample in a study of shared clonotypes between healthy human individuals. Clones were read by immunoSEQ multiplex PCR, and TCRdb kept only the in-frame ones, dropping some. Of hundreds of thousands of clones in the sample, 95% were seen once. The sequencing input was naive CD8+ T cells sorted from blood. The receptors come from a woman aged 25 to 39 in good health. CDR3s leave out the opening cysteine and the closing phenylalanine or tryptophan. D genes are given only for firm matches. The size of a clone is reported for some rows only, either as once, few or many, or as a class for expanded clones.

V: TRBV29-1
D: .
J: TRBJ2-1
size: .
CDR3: SVESPGSGPEQF

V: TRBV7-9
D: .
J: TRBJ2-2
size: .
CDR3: ASSLDVKTGELF

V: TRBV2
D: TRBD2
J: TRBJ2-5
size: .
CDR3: ATLAVNLAGGNRETQY

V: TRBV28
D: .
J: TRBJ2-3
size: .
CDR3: ASSLSGLADTQY

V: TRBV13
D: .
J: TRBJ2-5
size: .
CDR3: ASSSSGEETQY

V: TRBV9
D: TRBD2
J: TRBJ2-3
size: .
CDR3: ASSVGFLISGAGTDTQY

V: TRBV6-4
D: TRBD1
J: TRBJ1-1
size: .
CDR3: ASSLYRDREAF

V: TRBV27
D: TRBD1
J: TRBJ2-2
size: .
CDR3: ASSPSRDRENTGELF

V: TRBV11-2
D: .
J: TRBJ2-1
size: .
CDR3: ASSVGAGYNEQF

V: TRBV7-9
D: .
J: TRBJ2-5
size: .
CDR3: ASSPDERQETQY

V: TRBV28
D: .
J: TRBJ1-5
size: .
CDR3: ASTDSFAQPQH

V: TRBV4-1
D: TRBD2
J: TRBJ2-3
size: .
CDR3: ASSHLGRDTDTQY

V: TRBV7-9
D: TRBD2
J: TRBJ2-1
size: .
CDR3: ASSPGTSESYNEQF

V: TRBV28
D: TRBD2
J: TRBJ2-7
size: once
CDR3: ASSLSGGTYEQY

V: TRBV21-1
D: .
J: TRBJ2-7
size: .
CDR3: ASSKERDSASYEQY

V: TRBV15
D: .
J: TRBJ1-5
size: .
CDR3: ATSHGGYSNQPQH

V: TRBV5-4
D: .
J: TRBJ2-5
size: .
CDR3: ASSQQGFGETQY

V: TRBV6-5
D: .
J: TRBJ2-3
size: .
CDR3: ASSYSAATSTDTQY

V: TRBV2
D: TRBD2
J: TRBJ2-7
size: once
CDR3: AGGLLAGGLPSYEQY

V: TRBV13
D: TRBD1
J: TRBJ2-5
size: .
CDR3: ASSYDREETQY

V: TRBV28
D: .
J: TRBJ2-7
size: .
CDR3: ASSRGQEQY

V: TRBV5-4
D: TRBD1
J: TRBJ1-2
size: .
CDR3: ASRTGQGVYT

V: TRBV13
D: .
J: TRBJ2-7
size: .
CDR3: ASSSEDSYEQY

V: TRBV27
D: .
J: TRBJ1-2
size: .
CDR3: ASRTRRDTYGYT

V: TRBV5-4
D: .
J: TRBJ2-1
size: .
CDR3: ASSFYNEQF

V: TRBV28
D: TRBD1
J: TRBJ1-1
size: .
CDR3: ASSPRQGVFTEAF

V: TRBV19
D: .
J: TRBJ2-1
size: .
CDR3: ASSTQGSSYNEQF

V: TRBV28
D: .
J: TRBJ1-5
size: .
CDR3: ASSLVGAGQPQH

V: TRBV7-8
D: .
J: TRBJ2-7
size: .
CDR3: ASSHSYEQY

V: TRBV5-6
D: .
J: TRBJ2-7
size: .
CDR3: ASSLSLTDYEQY

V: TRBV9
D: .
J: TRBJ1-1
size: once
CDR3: ASSVGGGRSYTEAF

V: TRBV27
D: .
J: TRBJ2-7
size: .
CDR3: ASSWAPGAYEQY

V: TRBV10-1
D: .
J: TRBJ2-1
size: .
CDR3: ASSETIYNEQF

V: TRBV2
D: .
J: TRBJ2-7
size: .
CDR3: ASTLNPDHEQY

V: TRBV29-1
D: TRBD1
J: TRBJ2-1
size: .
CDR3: SVVGTESYNEQF

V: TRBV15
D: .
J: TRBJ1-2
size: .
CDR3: ATSRDGQPYGYT

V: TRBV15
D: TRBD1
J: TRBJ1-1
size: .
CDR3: ATSYTGGTTEAF

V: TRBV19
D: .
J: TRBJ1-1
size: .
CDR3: ASILRAAGTEAF

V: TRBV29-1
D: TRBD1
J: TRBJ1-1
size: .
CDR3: SVSTGVTEAF

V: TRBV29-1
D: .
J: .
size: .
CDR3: SVVGGYEQY

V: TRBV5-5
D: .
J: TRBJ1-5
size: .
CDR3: ASSLWDNNQPQH

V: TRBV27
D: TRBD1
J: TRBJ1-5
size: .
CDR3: ASSLDRGRQPQH

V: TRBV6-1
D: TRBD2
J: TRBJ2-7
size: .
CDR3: ASSDKILAGGHEQY

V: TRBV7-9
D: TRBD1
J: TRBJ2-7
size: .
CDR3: ASSSSRTGEQY